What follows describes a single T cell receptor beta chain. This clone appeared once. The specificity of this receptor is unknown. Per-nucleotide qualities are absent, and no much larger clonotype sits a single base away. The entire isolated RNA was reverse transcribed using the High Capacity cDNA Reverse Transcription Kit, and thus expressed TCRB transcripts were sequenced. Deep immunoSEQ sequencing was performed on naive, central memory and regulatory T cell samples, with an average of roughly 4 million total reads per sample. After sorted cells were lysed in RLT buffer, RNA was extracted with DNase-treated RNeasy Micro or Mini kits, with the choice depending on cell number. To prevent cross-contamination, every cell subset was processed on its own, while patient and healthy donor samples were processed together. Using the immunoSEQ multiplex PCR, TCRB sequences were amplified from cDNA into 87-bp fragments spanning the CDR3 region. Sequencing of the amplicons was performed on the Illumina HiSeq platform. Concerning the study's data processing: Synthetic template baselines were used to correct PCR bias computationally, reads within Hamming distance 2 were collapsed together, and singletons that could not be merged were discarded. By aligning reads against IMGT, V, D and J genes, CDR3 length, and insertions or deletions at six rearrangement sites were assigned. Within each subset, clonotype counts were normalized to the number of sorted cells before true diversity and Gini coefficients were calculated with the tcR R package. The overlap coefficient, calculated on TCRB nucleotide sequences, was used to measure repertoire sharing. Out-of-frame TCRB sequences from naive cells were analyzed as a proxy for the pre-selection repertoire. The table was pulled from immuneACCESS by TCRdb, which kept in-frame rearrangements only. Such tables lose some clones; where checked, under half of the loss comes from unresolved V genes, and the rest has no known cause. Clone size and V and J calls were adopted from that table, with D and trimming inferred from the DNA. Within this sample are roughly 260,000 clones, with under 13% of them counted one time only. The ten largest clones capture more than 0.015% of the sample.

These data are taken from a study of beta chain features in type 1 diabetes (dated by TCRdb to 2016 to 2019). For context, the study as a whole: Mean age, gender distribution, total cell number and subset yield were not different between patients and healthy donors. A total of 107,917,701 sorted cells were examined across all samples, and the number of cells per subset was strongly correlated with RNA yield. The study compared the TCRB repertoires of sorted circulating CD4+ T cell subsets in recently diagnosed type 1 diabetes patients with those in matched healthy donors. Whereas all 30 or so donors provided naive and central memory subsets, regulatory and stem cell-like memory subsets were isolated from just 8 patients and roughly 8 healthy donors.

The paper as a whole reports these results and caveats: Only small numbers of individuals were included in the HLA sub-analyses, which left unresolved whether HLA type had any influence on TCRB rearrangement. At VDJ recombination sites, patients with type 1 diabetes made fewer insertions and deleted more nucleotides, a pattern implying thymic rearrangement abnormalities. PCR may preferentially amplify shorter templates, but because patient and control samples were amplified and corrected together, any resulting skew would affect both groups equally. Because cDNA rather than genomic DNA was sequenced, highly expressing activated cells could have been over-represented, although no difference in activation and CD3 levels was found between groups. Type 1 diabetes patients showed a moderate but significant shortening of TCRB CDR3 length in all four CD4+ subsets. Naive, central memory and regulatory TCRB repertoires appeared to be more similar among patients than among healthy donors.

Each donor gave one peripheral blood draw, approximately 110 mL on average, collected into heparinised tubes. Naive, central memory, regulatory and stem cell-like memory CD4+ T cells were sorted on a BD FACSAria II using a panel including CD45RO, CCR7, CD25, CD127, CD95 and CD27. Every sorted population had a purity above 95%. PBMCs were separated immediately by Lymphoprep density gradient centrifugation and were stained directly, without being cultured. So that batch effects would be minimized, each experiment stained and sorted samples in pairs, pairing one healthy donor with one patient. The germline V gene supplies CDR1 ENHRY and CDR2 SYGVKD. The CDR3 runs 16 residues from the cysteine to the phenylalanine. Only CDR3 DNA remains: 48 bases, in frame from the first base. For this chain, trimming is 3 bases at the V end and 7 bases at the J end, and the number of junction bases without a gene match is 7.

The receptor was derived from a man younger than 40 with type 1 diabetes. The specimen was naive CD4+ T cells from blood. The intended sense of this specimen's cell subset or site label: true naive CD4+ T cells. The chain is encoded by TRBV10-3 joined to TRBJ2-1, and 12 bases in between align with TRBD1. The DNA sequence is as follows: TGTGCCATCAGTGAACCCCGGGACAGGGGGCGGAATGAGCAGTTCTTC. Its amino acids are CAISEPRDRGRNEQFF.